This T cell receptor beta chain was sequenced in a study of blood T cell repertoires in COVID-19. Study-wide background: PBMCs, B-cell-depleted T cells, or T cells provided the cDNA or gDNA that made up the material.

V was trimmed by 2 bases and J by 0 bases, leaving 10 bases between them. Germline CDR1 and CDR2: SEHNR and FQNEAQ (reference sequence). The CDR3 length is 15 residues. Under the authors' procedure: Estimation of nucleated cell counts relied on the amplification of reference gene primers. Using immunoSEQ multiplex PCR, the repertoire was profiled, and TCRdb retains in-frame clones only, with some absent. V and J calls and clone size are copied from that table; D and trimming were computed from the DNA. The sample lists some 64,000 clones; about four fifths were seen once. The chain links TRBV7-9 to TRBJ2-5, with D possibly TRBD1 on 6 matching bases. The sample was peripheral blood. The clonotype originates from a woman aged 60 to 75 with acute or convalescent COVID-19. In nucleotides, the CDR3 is TGTGCCAGCAGCTTATTGTCAGGGGACCAAGAGACCCAGTACTTC. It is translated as CASSLLSGDQETQYF.